The T cell receptor (beta chain) described here comes from a study of blood T cell repertoires in COVID-19. Looking at the study overall: The samples span acute and convalescent COVID-19 from the United States, Italy and Spain. T cells, B-cell-depleted T cells, or PBMCs provided the cDNA or gDNA that served as material.

V lost 0 bases to trimming and J lost 8 bases, with 17 bases between them. CDR1 and CDR2 (germline): LGHDT, YNNKEL (reference sequence). CDR3 size: 16 residues. Per the study methods: Using reference gene primer amplification, nucleated cell counts were estimated. Assay used: immunoSEQ multiplex PCR; TCRdb lists only in-frame clones, some missing. V, J and clone size derive from that table, while D and trimming were established from the DNA sequence. The sample gives some 250,000 clones, roughly 90% of which show up once; about 0.8% is in the top ten. The sequenced sample consisted of peripheral blood. This chain uses TRBV3-1 (or the pseudogene TRBV3-2) with TRBJ2-1; D is possibly TRBD1 (5 bases). This clonotype was sampled from a woman aged 25-40 years with acute or convalescent COVID-19. CDR3 protein: CASSQDGARNLDEQFF. The CDR3 DNA reads TGTGCCAGCAGCCAAGATGGGGCAAGAAACTTGGATGAGCAGTTCTTC.